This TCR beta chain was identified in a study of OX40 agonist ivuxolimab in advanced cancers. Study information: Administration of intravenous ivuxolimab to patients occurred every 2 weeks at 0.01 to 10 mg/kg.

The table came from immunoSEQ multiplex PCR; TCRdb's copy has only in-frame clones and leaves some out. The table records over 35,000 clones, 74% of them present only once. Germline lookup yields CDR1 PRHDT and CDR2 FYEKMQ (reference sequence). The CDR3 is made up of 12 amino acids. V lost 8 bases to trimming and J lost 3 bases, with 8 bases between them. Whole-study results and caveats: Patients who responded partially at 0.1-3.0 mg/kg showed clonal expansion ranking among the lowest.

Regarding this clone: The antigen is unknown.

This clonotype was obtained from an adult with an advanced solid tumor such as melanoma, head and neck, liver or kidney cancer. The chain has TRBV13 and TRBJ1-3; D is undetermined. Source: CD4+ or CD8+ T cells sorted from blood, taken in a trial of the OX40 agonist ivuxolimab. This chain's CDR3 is CASVGSGNTIYF. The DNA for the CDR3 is TGTGCCAGCGTGGGCAGTGGAAACACCATATATTTT.